One and the same sample provided the 10 T cell receptor beta chains below, sequenced in a study of blood T cell repertoires in COVID-19. TCRdb's table, derived via immunoSEQ multiplex PCR, lists solely in-frame clones and lacks some. The sample includes about 340,000 clones, 80% to 90% of them seen just once. Input material: peripheral blood. The receptors here all came from a man between 25 and 39 years old with active or convalescent COVID-19.

As concerns this clone: Other nucleotide sequences from this sample produce the same CDR3. This rearrangement joins TRBV15 to TRBJ2-7; 8 positions match TRBD2. The CDR3 is 15 residues long. Germline V gene sequence: CDR1 LNHNV, CDR2 YYDKDF (reference sequence). V lost 1 base, J lost 3 bases, and 5 bases stayed unmatched. CDR3 bases: TGTGCCACCAGCAGAGGCGGACTAGCTATCTACGAGCAGTACTTC. The encoded protein is CATSRGGLAIYEQYF.

This chain connects TRBV11-2 to TRBJ2-1, with D maybe TRBD1 (6 bases). The germline V gene has CDR1 SGHAT and CDR2 FQNNGV. With 2 bases removed from V and 7 bases from J, the gap between germline ends came to 15 bases. The CDR3 runs 15 residues. CDR3 DNA sequence: TGTGCCAGCAGCTTATTGATTACAGGGTTGAATGAGCAGTTCTTC. It specifies CASSLLITGLNEQFF.

In this sample, this clone turned up a few times. Other DNA sequences in the sample encode the same CDR3. V is TRBV5-1 and J is TRBJ2-1; 11 bases are shared with TRBD2. The CDR3 has 15 residues. Germline CDR1 reads SGHRS; CDR2 reads YFSETQ. The J segment lost 7 bases and the V segment lost 0 bases, leaving 3 bases of the junction unmatched. CDR3 protein: CASSLGLAGGNEQFF. CDR3 nucleotide sequence: TGCGCCAGCAGCTTGGGGCTAGCGGGAGGAAATGAGCAGTTCTTC.

The J gene is TRBJ1-5, the V gene TRBV4-1, with 9 bases identical to TRBD1. The CDR3 is made up of 15 amino acids. V trimming: 3 bases; J trimming: 6 bases; junction bases outside the gene matches: 6. Germline values: CDR1 MGHRA, CDR2 YSYEKL. Here the CDR3 reads CASSQPGQGRQPQHF. The DNA for the CDR3 is TGCGCCAGCAGCCAGCCGGGACAGGGCCGTCAGCCCCAGCATTTT.

This chain joins TRBV30 and TRBJ2-7; D is perhaps TRBD2 (5 bases). V dropped 0 bases and J dropped 5 bases, with 14 bases sitting between them. Germline CDR1 GTSNPN, CDR2 SVGIG (reference sequence). The CDR3 spans 14 residues. CDR3 region: CAWSVGGTAHEQYF. The CDR3, as DNA: TGTGCCTGGAGTGTAGGAGGAACGGCCCACGAGCAGTACTTC.

This clone appeared a single time. Different DNA sequences within this sample yield the same CDR3. V usage is TRBV5-1 and J usage is TRBJ1-1; no clear D gene. Trimming pared 2 bases from V and 1 base from J, leaving 6 bases between. Germline CDR1 and CDR2: SGHRS and YFSETQ. The CDR3 runs 13 residues. The CDR3 region has the DNA TGCGCCAGCAGCTTCCGGGGGAACACTGAAGCTTTCTTT. Translated, it gives CASSFRGNTEAFF.

The genes are TRBV11-3 and TRBJ2-3, with 11 bases lining up with TRBD2. Germline V gene sequence: CDR1 SGHNT, CDR2 YENEEA. The CDR3 is made up of 16 amino acids. Trimming removed 5 bases from V and 0 bases from J; junction bases left unmatched: 4. This chain's CDR3 is CASSPRTSGSTDTQYF. In nucleotides, the CDR3 is TGTGCCAGCAGCCCGAGGACTAGCGGGAGCACAGATACGCAGTATTTT.

The V gene is TRBV4-1, the J gene TRBJ1-1; no clear D. The CDR3 has 16 amino acids. V lost 1 base and J lost 6, with 18 bases in between. Germline lookup yields CDR1 MGHRA and CDR2 YSYEKL. CDR3 coding DNA: TGCGCCAGCAGCCAAGGCCCCGGACTGATTGCCGCTGAAGCTTTCTTT. Its protein is CASSQGPGLIAAEAFF.

This sequence joins TRBV24-1 and TRBJ1-2; no clear D gene. The germline gives CDR1 KGHDR, CDR2 SFDVKD. The CDR3 extends over 16 amino acids. Between the trimmed V and J ends, which lost 3 bases and 5 bases, there was a span of 18 bases. CDR3 nucleotide sequence: TGTGCCACCAGTGATCCCGCCGGGTCATCACTTTATGGCTACACCTTC. Protein: CATSDPAGSSLYGYTF.

In this sample, this clone turned up a few times. The J gene is TRBJ2-6, the V gene TRBV4-2; no reliable D call. This CDR3 has 16 amino acids. The germline V gene has CDR1 LGHNA and CDR2 YNFKEQ. Trimming shortened V by 0 bases and J by 4 bases, and 10 bases separated the two germline ends. The CDR3 DNA reads TGTGCCAGCAGCCAAGATCAGACTGACGGGGCCAACGTCCTGACTTTC. Translated: CASSQDQTDGANVLTF.